The rows below give T cell receptor beta chains drawn from one sample of a study of cytomegalovirus exposure and HLA in healthy donors. Profiled with immunoSEQ multiplex PCR; TCRdb holds only in-frame clones, not every one. The table includes around 200,000 clones, more than 60% detected once. The sample was PBMCs. The receptor source for this set is a woman in her fifties or sixties in good health and CMV-seropositive. The CDR3 runs from the conserved cysteine through the conserved F or W. The order of the fields is J gene, clone size, D gene, V gene, CDR3 DNA, CDR3 protein. The D gene is left open where the match is weak. Clone size is not always given. Where it is, it says once, few, many or a class for expanded clones.

>TRBJ2-2|NA|TRBD1|TRBV27
TGTGCCAGCAGTTTATCGGGGACAGGGGCCGTCGGGGAGCTGTTTTTT
CASSLSGTGAVGELFF
>TRBJ1-2|once|TRBD1|TRBV19
TGTGCCAGTAGTATCTCAGGACAGGGGAACTATGGCTACACCTTC
CASSISGQGNYGYTF
>TRBJ2-2|NA|TRBD2|TRBV9
TGTGCCAGCAGCGTCGGTAGCGGGGCAATCAACACCGGGGAGCTGTTTTTT
CASSVGSGAINTGELFF
>TRBJ2-5|NA|NA|TRBV5-1
TGCGCCAGCAGCTTTACGGGGAGGAGGGAGACCCAGTACTTC
CASSFTGRRETQYF
>TRBJ2-3|NA|TRBD2|TRBV5-4
TGTGCCAGCAGCGGAGGACCGGGGACTAGCGCGGGGGATACGCAGTATTTT
CASSGGPGTSAGDTQYF
>TRBJ2-5|NA|TRBD1|TRBV2
TGTGCCCTTTTAATATGGGGGACAGGGTCACAGCGCAACTTTCAAGAGACCCAGTACTTC
CALLIWGTGSQRNFQETQYF
>TRBJ2-7|NA|NA|TRBV28
TGTGCCAGCAGTTCCCCGGCAAGCGAGCAGTACTTC
CASSSPASEQYF
>TRBJ2-7|NA|NA|TRBV21-1
TGTGCCAGCAGCAAAGGACAGGGGGCGTGTGAGCAGTACTTC
CASSKGQGACEQYF
>TRBJ1-4|few|NA|TRBV21-1
TGTGCCAGTTCCAGGGAGGTCGGTGAAAAACTGTTTTTT
CASSREVGEKLFF
>TRBJ2-7|NA|NA|TRBV15
TGTGCCACCAGCAGGGGCAGGGAATACGAGCAGTACTTC
CATSRGREYEQYF
>TRBJ1-2|NA|NA|TRBV5-1
TGCGCCAGCAGCTTGACAGCTAACTATGGCTACACCTTC
CASSLTANYGYTF
>TRBJ2-7|NA|TRBD1|TRBV6-1
TGTGCCAGCAGTGAAGCGCCCGGGACAGTCTACGAGCAGTACTTC
CASSEAPGTVYEQYF
>TRBJ2-7|NA|TRBD1|TRBV6-1
TGTGCCGGACAGGACAGGAACTCCTACGAGCAGTACTTC
CAGQDRNSYEQYF
>TRBJ2-5|once|NA|TRBV29-1
TGCAGCGTTGAACCCGACAAAGAAGAGACCCAGTACTTC
CSVEPDKEETQYF
>TRBJ2-3|NA|NA|TRBV5-1
TGCGCCAGCAGCCACGGACAGAGCACAGATACGCAGTATTTT
CASSHGQSTDTQYF
>TRBJ1-2|NA|NA|TRBV19
TGTGCCAGTAGTATTATTGGAGGGGCTGCTTCATATGGCTACACCTTC
CASSIIGGAASYGYTF
>TRBJ1-5|NA|NA|TRBV27
TGTGCCAGCAGTTTACGGGGCAATCAGCCCCAGCATTTT
CASSLRGNQPQHF
>TRBJ2-1|NA|NA|TRBV5-1
TGCGCCAGCAGCTTGGCAGGGAATGAGCAGTTCTTC
CASSLAGNEQFF
>TRBJ2-2|NA|TRBD1|TRBV7-2
TGTGCCACCCGTGACAGGGGGCGAAACACCGGGGAGCTGTTTTTT
CATRDRGRNTGELFF
>TRBJ2-7|NA|NA|TRBV7-8
TGTGCCAGCAGCTTAGCCCTGGGCCCTTCCTACGAGCAGTACTTC
CASSLALGPSYEQYF
>TRBJ2-2|NA|TRBD1|TRBV13
TGTGCCAGCAGCAAAATAGAGACAGGGGCCACCGGGGAGCTGTTTTTT
CASSKIETGATGELFF
>TRBJ1-1|few|NA|TRBV27
TGTGCCAGCAGTTTTCGCGGCCAAAACACTGAAGCTTTCTTT
CASSFRGQNTEAFF